This paragraph reports one TCR beta chain. Its target is unknown. These data originate in a study of T cells in Graves' hyperthyroidism and ophthalmopathy. Turning to the study itself: Initial diagnosis, before any treatment, was when peripheral blood was collected. Study results and caveats: In blood, most of the thyroid clonotypes expanded above 0.001 were also present. From stable hyperthyroidism, ophthalmopathy was separated by a 13 V-J model.

Amplification targeted TCR beta CDR3 regions from RNA transcripts. Using the HTBI primer set, a first-round RT-PCR was run on the TCR CDR3. Each CDR3 protein is one row after TCRdb ran MiXCR on the multiplex PCR reads. The profile shows a few hundred thousand distinct CDR3 sequences, approximately 25% of them singletons. Stable Graves' hyperthyroidism meant no ophthalmopathy progression within 18 months. The CDR3 loop spans 15 amino acids. Germline values: CDR1 MNHNS, CDR2 SASEGT. V lost 4 bases and J 2 bases, leaving 11 bases between the germline ends. The material sequenced was blood. This sequence was found in a man over 45 with Graves' hyperthyroidism. The chain uses TRBV6-1 and TRBJ2-2; D perhaps matches TRBD2 (6 bases). The CDR3, as DNA: TGTGCCAGCAGTGGGGGACTTCTAAACACCGGGGAGCTGTTTTTT. Translating it yields CASSGGLLNTGELFF.